These T cell receptor beta chains were read from a single sample in a study of technical replicates of blood from a few donors. This table comes from immunoSEQ multiplex PCR, and its TCRdb copy is limited to in-frame clones, with some not included. The profile covers tens of thousands of clones, with 88% appearing a single time and 4.5% to 5% taken by the ten largest. Sequencing used PBMCs. All receptors come from a human donor in good health. Some clones in this sample may be carry-over from other donors' samples. Each CDR3 is given with its conserved first and last residue. D genes are given only for firm matches. Clone size is stated in some rows and not others, as once, few, many or a class when expanded.

j_call clone_size v_call d_call cdr3_nt cdr3_aa
TRBJ2-7 - TRBV7-8 TRBD2 TGTGCCAGCAGCAAGCGGGAGCTTAACGAGCAGTACTTC CASSKRELNEQYF
TRBJ1-1 - TRBV5-4 - TGTGCCAGCAGCACAAGAGAGGGCCGGCGCACTGAAGCTTTCTTT CASSTREGRRTEAFF
TRBJ1-4 - TRBV7-9 - TGTGCCACCAGATATTGGTCCGGTGCAACTAATGAAAAACTGTTTTTT CATRYWSGATNEKLFF
TRBJ1-1 - TRBV18 TRBD1 TGTGCCAGCTCACTACCGGGACAGGGGATGGAGAAGGGCACTGAAGCTTTCTTT CASSLPGQGMEKGTEAFF
TRBJ2-7 - TRBV6-1 TRBD1 TGTGCCAGCAGATCGGGACAGGGGGACTCTTACGAGCAGTACTTC CASRSGQGDSYEQYF
TRBJ1-1 - TRBV10-3 TRBD1 TGTGCCATCAGTGCTGGGACAGGGGGTGTGAACACTGAAGCTTTCTTT CAISAGTGGVNTEAFF
TRBJ1-1 - TRBV29-1 - TGCAGCGTCACCCGTGCGGACACTGAAGCTTTCTTT CSVTRADTEAFF
TRBJ2-1 - TRBV9 - TGTGCCAGCAGCGTAAGTAGCCGCCGCGAGTACAATGAGCAGTTCTTC CASSVSSRREYNEQFF
TRBJ2-2 - TRBV2 - TGTGCCAGCAGTGAAACGGTCACGAACACCGGGGAGCTGTTTTTT CASSETVTNTGELFF
TRBJ2-2 - TRBV7-8 - TGTGCCGGCGGGCGGAACACCGGGGAGCTGTTTTTT CAGGRNTGELFF
TRBJ2-5 - TRBV11-2 - TGTGCCAGCAGCCCAATCCGTGGGCCAAAACAAGAGACCCAGTACTTC CASSPIRGPKQETQYF
TRBJ2-3 - TRBV5-5 TRBD1 TGTGCCAGCAGCTTGGACGGACAGGGGAATTTCGATACGCAGTATTTT CASSLDGQGNFDTQYF
TRBJ1-1 - TRBV18 TRBD1 TGTGCCAGCTCACCGGGACAGGGGGCGAACACTGAAGCTTTCTTT CASSPGQGANTEAFF
TRBJ2-3 - TRBV14 - TGTGCCAGCAGCCCCGTGTCAGATACGCAGTATTTT CASSPVSDTQYF
TRBJ1-5 once TRBV19 TRBD1 TGTGCCACTCACACAGGGGGGGGTCTTGGACAGCCCCAGCATTTT CATHTGGGLGQPQHF
TRBJ1-1 few TRBV18 - TGTGCCAGCTCACCAATCAGACGACAGCCACCGCACACTGAAGCTTTCTTT CASSPIRRQPPHTEAFF
TRBJ2-5 once TRBV5-6 TRBD2 TGTGCCAGCCGATCCGAGCGGGGGAGCGGGGAGACCCAGTACTTC CASRSERGSGETQYF
TRBJ1-2 - TRBV25-1 - TGTGCCAGCAGTGTCATGGACAGTCGCTATGGCTACACCTTC CASSVMDSRYGYTF
TRBJ2-2 - TRBV11-1 - TGTGCCAGCAGCGCCGCCAGGGGGGATGACGGGGAGCTGTTTTTT CASSAARGDDGELFF
TRBJ1-1 - TRBV19 TRBD1 TGTGCCAGTAGTATTCCCGGGACAGGGGGGGTGACTGAAGCTTTCTTT CASSIPGTGGVTEAFF
TRBJ1-2 - TRBV19 TRBD1 TGTGCCAGTAGTATAGTGAGGGGGCAGGGGTTCGGTGGCTACACCTTC CASSIVRGQGFGGYTF
TRBJ1-2 - TRBV7-3 TRBD1 TGTGCCAGCAGCTACCCGGGACAGGGGTACTATGGCTACACCTTC CASSYPGQGYYGYTF
TRBJ2-1 once TRBV4-1 - TGCGCCAGCAGCCACGATAATCGCCGTCGTGGCGGCGAGTTCTTC CASSHDNRRRGGEFF
TRBJ2-7 - TRBV12-5 TRBD1 TGTGCTAGTGGAAACACAGGGGGCTACGAGCAGTACTTC CASGNTGGYEQYF
TRBJ2-1 - TRBV18 TRBD2 TGTGCCAGCTCACCGACTAGCGGGAGCATCAATGAGCAGTTCTTC CASSPTSGSINEQFF
TRBJ1-5 - TRBV5-6 TRBD1 TGTGCCAGCAGCTTGCGGGACAGGGACAATCAGCCCCAGCATTTT CASSLRDRDNQPQHF
TRBJ2-5 - TRBV4-1 TRBD2 TGCGCCAGCAGCCAAGATCAGCGGGGGCAAGAGACCCAGTACTTC CASSQDQRGQETQYF
TRBJ1-2 - TRBV2 TRBD1 TGTGCCAGTACGCGTGACAGGGGGTCTGGCTACACCTTC CASTRDRGSGYTF
TRBJ1-2 few TRBV7-2 - TGTGCCAGCAGTACAGGTGTTTATGGCTACACCTTC CASSTGVYGYTF
TRBJ1-2 - TRBV30 - TGTGCCTGGAATCTTGGAGCTAACTATGGCTACACCTTC CAWNLGANYGYTF
TRBJ1-1 once TRBV5-1 - TGCGCCAGCAGCTTGCGTACGGGGGACACTGAAGCTTTCTTT CASSLRTGDTEAFF
TRBJ1-2 - TRBV5-1 TRBD1 TGCGCCAGCAGCCCGGGACAGGGGGCTAACTATGGCTACACCTTC CASSPGQGANYGYTF
TRBJ1-1 - TRBV5-1 TRBD1 TGCGCCAGCAGCCCTGGACAGGGTTTATTAGCTTTCTTT CASSPGQGLLAFF
TRBJ2-1 - TRBV7-9 TRBD2 TGTGCCAGCAGCTTAGACCCTGGACTAGCGGGGTTCTACAATGAGCAGTTCTTC CASSLDPGLAGFYNEQFF
TRBJ1-3 - TRBV29-1 TRBD1 TGCAGCGCCGAAACAGGGGGCGATGGAAACACCATATATTTT CSAETGGDGNTIYF
TRBJ2-7 - TRBV5-1 TRBD2 TGCGCCAGCAGAAGAACCGGGACTAGCAAATCCTACGAGCAGTACTTC CASRRTGTSKSYEQYF
TRBJ1-2 - TRBV5-3 TRBD1 TGTGCCAGAAGCGGGGGACAGGGACCCCCGGCTAACTATGGCTACACCTTC CARSGGQGPPANYGYTF
TRBJ1-1 - TRBV29-1 TRBD1 TGCAGCGTGAAAACGACGGGACAGGGGAACACTGAAGCTTTCTTT CSVKTTGQGNTEAFF
TRBJ2-1 few TRBV7-2 TRBD1 TGTGCCAGCAGCTCCCCCATTGGGAGACAGGGGTTGAGAGATGAGCAGTTCTTC CASSSPIGRQGLRDEQFF
TRBJ1-2 - TRBV30 - TGTGCCTGGAGTGTACCCCAGGGTCGCGGCTACACCTTC CAWSVPQGRGYTF
TRBJ2-3 - TRBV5-5 TRBD2 TGTGCCAGCAGCTTGGATTTAGCGGGAGGCACAGATACGCAGTATTTT CASSLDLAGGTDTQYF
TRBJ1-2 - TRBV5-1 - TGCGCCAGCAGCCTCCAGGCTGCCGTCGGGGGCTATGGCTACACCTTC CASSLQAAVGGYGYTF
TRBJ2-1 - TRBV5-1 TRBD1 TGCGCCAGCAGCACGGACAGGTCCGATGAGCAGTTCTTC CASSTDRSDEQFF
TRBJ2-5 - TRBV5-6 TRBD2 TGTGCCAGCAGCTTGTTGTCTAGCGGGACCCAAGAGACCCAGTACTTC CASSLLSSGTQETQYF